Following are 10 T cell receptor beta chains from one sample sequenced in a study of blood T cell repertoires in COVID-19. Some clones are missing from TCRdb's copy, which holds only in-frame ones; the method was immunoSEQ multiplex PCR. The profile shows around 150,000 clones, over 80% of them singletons. Source material: peripheral blood. These receptors were obtained from a young man with COVID-19, enrolled during active disease.

This clone was detected ten times or more. V gene TRBV29-1 combines with J gene TRBJ2-5, with D possibly matching TRBD2 (6 bases). This CDR3 is built from 14 residues. Germline V gene lookup returns CDR1 SQVTM and CDR2 ANQGSEA. The V end was cut by 5 bases, the J end by 1 base, with 14 bases between. The CDR3 spells CSVPRAGGQETQYF. CDR3 coding DNA: TGCAGCGTTCCTAGGGCCGGGGGCCAAGAGACCCAGTACTTC.

The chain employs TRBV19 and TRBJ1-2, with D maybe TRBD1 (5 bases). The CDR3 length is 13 residues. Trimming left V 6 bases short and J 5 bases short, with 13 bases between. The germline gives CDR1 LNHDA, CDR2 SQIVND (reference sequence). The CDR3 loop reads CASRGIDRYGYTF. The CDR3 DNA sequence: TGTGCCAGTAGGGGGATAGACAGATATGGCTACACCTTC.

The rearrangement links TRBV7-2 to TRBJ2-2; 7 bases line up with TRBD1. Germline loops: CDR1 SGHTA, CDR2 FQGNSA. V lost 1 base, J lost 7 bases, and 6 bases stayed unmatched. The CDR3 has 15 residues. The CDR3, as DNA: TGTGCCAGCAGCTTAGGTAGAGGGGGCATCGGGGAGCTGTTTTTT. It is translated as CASSLGRGGIGELFF.

V usage is TRBV4-1 and J usage is TRBJ2-7, with 11 bases that match TRBD2. The CDR3 length is 15 residues. Germline values: CDR1 MGHRA, CDR2 YSYEKL. The V segment lost 2 bases and the J segment 4 bases; nucleotides outside the gene matches: 4. DNA of the CDR3: TGCGCCAGCAGCCAACCTAGCGGGAGGCTGTACGAGCAGTACTTC. Amino acid sequence: CASSQPSGRLYEQYF.

The chain combines TRBV30 with TRBJ1-1; tentatively, D is TRBD1 (6 bases). The CDR3 is 12 amino acids. Trimming stripped 1 base from V and 6 bases from J, with 9 bases between. Germline CDR1 reads GTSNPN; CDR2 reads SVGIG (reference sequence). The CDR3 protein is CAWSGTDAEAFF. The CDR3 DNA sequence: TGTGCCTGGAGTGGGACAGACGCTGAAGCTTTCTTT.

A few counts support this clone. The chain has TRBV6-5 and TRBJ2-5; D might be TRBD2 (5 bases). V was trimmed by 5 bases and J by 1 base, leaving 11 bases between them. This CDR3 spans 14 amino acids. Germline V gives CDR1 MNHEY, CDR2 SVGAGI. CDR3 sequence: CASSPRGAQETQYF. In DNA form, the CDR3 reads TGTGCCAGCAGTCCCCGGGGAGCCCAAGAGACCCAGTACTTC.

The chain's CDR3 is CASRNQGNTEAFF. In DNA form, the CDR3 reads TGTGCCAGCAGAAACCAGGGGAACACTGAAGCTTTCTTT. The chain employs TRBV12-3 or TRBV12-4 and TRBJ1-1; D might be TRBD1 (5 bases). Deletions cut 6 bases from V and 1 base from J, with 9 bases between. The CDR3 runs to 13 residues.

The rearrangement uses TRBV5-6 and TRBJ2-7; no firm D call. Deletions cut 2 bases from V and 0 bases from J, with 12 bases between. The CDR3 covers 15 residues. Per the germline V gene, CDR1 is SGHDT and CDR2 is YYEEEE. CDR3 region: CASSFGASSSYEQYF. The CDR3 region has the DNA TGTGCCAGCAGCTTCGGTGCGTCGAGCTCCTACGAGCAGTACTTC.

The count of this clone is one. This same CDR3 is encoded by further DNA sequences in the sample. The chain joins TRBV27 to TRBJ1-2; D is perhaps TRBD1 (6 bases). The CDR3 loop spans 14 amino acids. Germline CDR1 MNHEY, CDR2 SMNVEV (reference sequence). The germline V and J ends were trimmed by 2 bases and 4 bases, with 11 bases remaining between them. CDR3 nucleotides: TGTGCCAGCAGTTTAGGGGGCCGTGGCTATGGCTACACCTTC. Translated: CASSLGGRGYGYTF.

The chain carries TRBV6-5 and TRBJ1-1; 7 positions agree with TRBD1. The CDR3 has 15 residues. V gave up 6 bases and J gave up 1 base; unmatched junction bases: 8. CDR1 is MNHEY, CDR2 SVGAGI, per germline. CDR3: CASSRQGQPNTEAFF. CDR3 DNA sequence: TGTGCCAGCAGCCGACAGGGACAGCCGAACACTGAAGCTTTCTTT.